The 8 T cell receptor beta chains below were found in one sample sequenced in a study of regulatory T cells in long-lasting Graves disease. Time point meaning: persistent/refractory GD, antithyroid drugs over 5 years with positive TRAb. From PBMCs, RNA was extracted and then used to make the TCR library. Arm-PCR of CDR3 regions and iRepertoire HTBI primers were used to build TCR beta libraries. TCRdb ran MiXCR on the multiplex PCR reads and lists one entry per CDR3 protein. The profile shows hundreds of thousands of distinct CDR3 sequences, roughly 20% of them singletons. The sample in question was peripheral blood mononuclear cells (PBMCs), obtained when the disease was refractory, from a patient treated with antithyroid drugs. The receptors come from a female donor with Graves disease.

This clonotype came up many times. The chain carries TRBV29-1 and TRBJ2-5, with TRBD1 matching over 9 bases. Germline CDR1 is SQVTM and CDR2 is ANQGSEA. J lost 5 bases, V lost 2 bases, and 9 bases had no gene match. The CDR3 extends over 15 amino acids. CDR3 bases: TGCAGCGTTGAAAGGGACAGGGTAGGAGGGGAGACCCAGTACTTC. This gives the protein CSVERDRVGGETQYF.

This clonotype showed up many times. CDR3 DNA sequence: TGTGCCAGCAGCTTAGCAATCGTCAGCCAAAACACTGAAGCTTTCTTT. This sequence encodes CASSLAIVSQNTEAFF. The chain couples TRBV7-9 to TRBJ1-1; D unresolved. Trimming stripped 0 bases from V and 2 bases from J, with 13 bases between. CDR1 and CDR2 from the germline V gene are SEHNR and FQNEAQ (reference sequence). The CDR3 is 16 residues long.

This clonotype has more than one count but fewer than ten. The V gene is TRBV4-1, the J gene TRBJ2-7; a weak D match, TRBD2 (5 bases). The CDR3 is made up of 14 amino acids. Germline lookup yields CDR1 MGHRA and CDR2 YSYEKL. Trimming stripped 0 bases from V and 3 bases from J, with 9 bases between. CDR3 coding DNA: TGCGCCAGCAGCCAAGATGTCGAGGGCTACGAGCAGTACTTC. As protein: CASSQDVEGYEQYF.

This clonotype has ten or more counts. DNA of the CDR3: TGTGCCAGCAGCTTAGATCCCCCTAGCGGGAGGGCCGAGGAGCAGTACTTC. Translation gives CASSLDPPSGRAEEQYF. V gene TRBV11-2 combines with J gene TRBJ2-7; 12 bases are shared with TRBD2. From germline, CDR1 is SGHAT and CDR2 FQNNGV. The J segment lost 7 bases and the V segment lost 0 bases, leaving 10 bases of the junction unmatched. CDR3 size: 17 residues. Based on the CDR3 plus reference TRBV11-2 and TRBJ2-7, the full variable domain is EAGVAQSPRYKIIEKRQSVAFWCNPISGHATLYWYQQILGQGPKLLIQFQNNGVVDDSQLPKDRFSAERLKGVDSTLKIQPAKLEDSAVYLCASSLDPPSGRAEEQYFGPGTRLTVT.

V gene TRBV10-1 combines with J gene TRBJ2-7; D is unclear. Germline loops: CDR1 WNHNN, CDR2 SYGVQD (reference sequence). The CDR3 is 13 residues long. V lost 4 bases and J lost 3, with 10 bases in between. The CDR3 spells CASSASSGYEQYF. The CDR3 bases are TGCGCCAGCAGTGCATCTAGTGGCTACGAGCAGTACTTC.

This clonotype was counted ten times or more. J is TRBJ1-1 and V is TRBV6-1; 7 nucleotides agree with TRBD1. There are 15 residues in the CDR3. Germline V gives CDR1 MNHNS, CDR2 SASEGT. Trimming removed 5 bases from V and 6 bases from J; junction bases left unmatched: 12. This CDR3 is CASSRADRANSEAFF. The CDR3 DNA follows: TGTGCCAGCAGTCGAGCCGACAGGGCAAATTCTGAAGCTTTCTTT.

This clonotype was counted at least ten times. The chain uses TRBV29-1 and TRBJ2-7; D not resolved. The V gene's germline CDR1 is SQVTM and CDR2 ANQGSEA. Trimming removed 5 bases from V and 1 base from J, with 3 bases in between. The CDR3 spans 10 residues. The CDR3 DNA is TGCAGCGTTCTGTCCTACGAGCAGTACTTC. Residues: CSVLSYEQYF.

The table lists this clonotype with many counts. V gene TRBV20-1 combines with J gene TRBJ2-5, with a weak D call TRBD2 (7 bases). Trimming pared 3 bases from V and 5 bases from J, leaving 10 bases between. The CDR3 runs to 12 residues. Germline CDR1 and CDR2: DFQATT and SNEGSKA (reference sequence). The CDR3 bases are TGCAGTGCTAGGGGGGGGGCCGAGACCCAGTACTTC. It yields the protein CSARGGAETQYF.